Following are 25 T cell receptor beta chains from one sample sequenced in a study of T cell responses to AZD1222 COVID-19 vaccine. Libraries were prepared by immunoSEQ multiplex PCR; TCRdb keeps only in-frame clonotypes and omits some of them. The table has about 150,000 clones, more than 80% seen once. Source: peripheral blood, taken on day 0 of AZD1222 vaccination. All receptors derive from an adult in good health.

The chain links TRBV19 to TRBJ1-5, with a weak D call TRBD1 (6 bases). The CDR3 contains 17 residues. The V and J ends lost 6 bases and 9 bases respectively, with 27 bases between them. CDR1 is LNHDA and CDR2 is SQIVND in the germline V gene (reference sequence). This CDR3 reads CASRYRVRLTNILPQHF. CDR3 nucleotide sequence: TGTGCCAGTAGATACAGGGTGCGCCTTACAAATATTCTGCCCCAGCATTTT.

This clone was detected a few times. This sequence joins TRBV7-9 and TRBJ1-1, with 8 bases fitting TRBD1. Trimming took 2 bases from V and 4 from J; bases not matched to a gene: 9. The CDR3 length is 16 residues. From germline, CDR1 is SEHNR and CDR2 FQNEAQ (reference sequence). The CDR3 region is CASSLHQGAIPTEAFF. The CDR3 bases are TGTGCCAGCAGCTTACACCAGGGGGCGATTCCCACTGAAGCTTTCTTT.

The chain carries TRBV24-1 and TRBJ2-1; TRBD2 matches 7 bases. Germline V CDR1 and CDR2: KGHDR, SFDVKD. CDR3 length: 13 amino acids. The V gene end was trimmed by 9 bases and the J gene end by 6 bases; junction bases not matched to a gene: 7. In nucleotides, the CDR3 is TGTGCCACCTCCGTGGGGGGGACCAATGAGCAGTTCTTC. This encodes CATSVGGTNEQFF.

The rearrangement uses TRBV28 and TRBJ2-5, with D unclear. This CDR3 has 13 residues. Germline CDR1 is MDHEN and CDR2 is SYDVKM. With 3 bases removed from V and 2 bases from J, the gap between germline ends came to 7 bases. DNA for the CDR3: TGTGCCAGCAGTTTCTCAGGACAAGAGACCCAGTACTTC. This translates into CASSFSGQETQYF.

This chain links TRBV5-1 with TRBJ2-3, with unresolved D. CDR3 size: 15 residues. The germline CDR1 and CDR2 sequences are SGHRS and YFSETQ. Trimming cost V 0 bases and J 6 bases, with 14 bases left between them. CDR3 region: CASSLVLASVDTQYF. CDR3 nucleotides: TGCGCCAGCAGCTTGGTTCTGGCCTCCGTTGATACGCAGTATTTT.

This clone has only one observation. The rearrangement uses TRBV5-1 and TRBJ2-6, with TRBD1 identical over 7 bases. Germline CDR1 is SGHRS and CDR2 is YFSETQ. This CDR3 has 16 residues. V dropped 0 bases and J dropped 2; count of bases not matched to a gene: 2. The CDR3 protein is CASSLVTGAGANVLTF. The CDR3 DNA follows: TGCGCCAGCAGCTTGGTTACAGGGGCTGGGGCCAACGTCCTGACTTTC.

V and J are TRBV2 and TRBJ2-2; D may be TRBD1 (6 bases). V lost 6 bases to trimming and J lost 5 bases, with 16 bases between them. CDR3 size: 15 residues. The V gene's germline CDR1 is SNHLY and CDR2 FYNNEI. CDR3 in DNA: TGTGCCAGCAGACCAATCACAGGGAATACCGGGGAGCTGTTTTTT. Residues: CASRPITGNTGELFF.

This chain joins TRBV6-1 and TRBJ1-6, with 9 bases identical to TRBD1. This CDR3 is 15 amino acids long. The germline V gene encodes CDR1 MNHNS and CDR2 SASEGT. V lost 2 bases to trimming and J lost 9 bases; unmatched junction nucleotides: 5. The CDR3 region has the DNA TGTGCCAGCAGTGAATTTAACAGGGGGCTTTCACCCCTCCACTTT. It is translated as CASSEFNRGLSPLHF.

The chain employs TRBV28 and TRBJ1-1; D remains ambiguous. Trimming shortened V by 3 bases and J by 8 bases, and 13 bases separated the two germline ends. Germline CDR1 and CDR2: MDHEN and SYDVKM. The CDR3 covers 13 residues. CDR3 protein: CASSLRGMEEAFF. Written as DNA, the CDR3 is TGTGCCAGCAGTTTGCGCGGGATGGAGGAAGCTTTCTTT. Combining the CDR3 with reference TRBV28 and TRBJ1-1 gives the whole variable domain DVKVTQSSRYLVKRTGEKVFLECVQDMDHENMFWYRQDPGLGLRLIYFSYDVKMKEKGDIPEGYSVSREKKERFSLILESASTNQTSMYLCASSLRGMEEAFFGQGTRLTVV.

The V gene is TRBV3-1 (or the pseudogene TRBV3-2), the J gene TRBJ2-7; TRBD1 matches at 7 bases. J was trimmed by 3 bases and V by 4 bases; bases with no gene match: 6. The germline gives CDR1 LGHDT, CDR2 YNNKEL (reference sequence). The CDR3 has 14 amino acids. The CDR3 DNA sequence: TGTGCCAGCAGCCCCCGACAGGGCCTCTACGAGCAGTACTTC. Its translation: CASSPRQGLYEQYF.

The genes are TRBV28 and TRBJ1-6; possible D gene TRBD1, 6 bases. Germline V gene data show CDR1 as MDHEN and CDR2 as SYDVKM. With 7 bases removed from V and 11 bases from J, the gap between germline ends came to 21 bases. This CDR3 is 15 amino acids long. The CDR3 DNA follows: TGTGCCAGCACCCCCAGGTCCAGGGGTATGACACCCCTCCACTTT. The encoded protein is CASTPRSRGMTPLHF.

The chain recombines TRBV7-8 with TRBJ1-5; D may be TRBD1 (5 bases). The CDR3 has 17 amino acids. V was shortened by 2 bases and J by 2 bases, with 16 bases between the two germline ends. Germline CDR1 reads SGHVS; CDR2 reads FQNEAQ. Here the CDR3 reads CASSLLGWGSGNQPQHF. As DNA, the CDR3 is TGTGCCAGCAGCTTATTGGGTTGGGGCAGTGGCAATCAGCCCCAGCATTTT.

DNA for the CDR3: TGTGCCAGCAGTTTAACACAGGGGGCTTATTCACCCCTCCACTTT. It encodes CASSLTQGAYSPLHF. The V gene is TRBV27, the J gene TRBJ1-6; TRBD1 aligns across 9 bases. The CDR3 runs to 15 residues. Per the germline V gene, CDR1 is MNHEY and CDR2 is SMNVEV (reference sequence). V lost 2 bases, J lost 8 bases, and 4 bases stayed unmatched.

In DNA form, the CDR3 reads TGTGCCAGCAGTGACACAGGGGGGTATCAGCCCCAGCATTTT. This codes for CASSDTGGYQPQHF. This chain joins TRBV6-1 and TRBJ1-5; the match to TRBD1 covers 8 bases. The junction had 3 bases not matched to a gene; V was cut back by 3 bases and J by 5 bases. This CDR3 is built from 14 residues. From germline, CDR1 is MNHNS and CDR2 SASEGT.

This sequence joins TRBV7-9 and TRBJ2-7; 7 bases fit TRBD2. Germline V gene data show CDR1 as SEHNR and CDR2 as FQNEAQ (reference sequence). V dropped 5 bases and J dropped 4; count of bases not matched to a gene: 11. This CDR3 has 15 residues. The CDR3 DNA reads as TGTGCCAGCAGCGCCCGGGGAGGGGTAGAGTACGAGCAGTACTTC. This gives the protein CASSARGGVEYEQYF. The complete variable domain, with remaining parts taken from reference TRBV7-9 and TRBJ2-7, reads DTGVSQNPRHKITKRGQNVTFRCDPISEHNRLYWYRQTLGQGPEFLTYFQNEAQLEKSRLLSDRFSAERPKGSFSTLEIQRTEQGDSAMYLCASSARGGVEYEQYFGPGTRLTVT.

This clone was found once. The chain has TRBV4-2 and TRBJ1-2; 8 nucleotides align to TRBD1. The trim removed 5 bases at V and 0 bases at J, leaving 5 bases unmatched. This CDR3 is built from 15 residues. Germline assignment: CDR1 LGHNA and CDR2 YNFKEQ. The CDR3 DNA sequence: TGTGCCAGCAGCGTGGACAGGGCTACTAACTATGGCTACACCTTC. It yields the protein CASSVDRATNYGYTF.

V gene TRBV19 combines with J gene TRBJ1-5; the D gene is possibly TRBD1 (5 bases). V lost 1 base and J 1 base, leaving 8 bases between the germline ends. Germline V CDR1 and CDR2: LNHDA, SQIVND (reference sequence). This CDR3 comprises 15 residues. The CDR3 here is CASSIVPGSNQPQHF. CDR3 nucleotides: TGTGCCAGTAGTATAGTACCAGGGAGCAATCAGCCCCAGCATTTT. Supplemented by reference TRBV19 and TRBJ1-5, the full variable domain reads DGGITQSPKYLFRKEGQNVTLSCEQNLNHDAMYWYRQDPGQGLRLIYYSQIVNDFQKGDIAEGYSVSREKKESFPLTVTSAQKNPTAFYLCASSIVPGSNQPQHFGDGTRLSIL.

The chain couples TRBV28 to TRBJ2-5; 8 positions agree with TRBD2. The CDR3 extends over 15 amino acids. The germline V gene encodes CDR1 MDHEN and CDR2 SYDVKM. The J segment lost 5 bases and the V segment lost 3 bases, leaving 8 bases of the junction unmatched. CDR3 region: CASSFYRGGAETQYF. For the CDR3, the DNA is TGTGCCAGCAGTTTTTATCGGGGGGGCGCGGAGACCCAGTACTTC.

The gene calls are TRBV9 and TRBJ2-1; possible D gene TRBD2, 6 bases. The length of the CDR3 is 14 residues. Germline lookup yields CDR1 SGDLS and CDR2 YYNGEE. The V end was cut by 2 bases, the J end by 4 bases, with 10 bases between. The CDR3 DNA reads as TGTGCCAGCAGCGTTTTGGGGACTTACAATGAGCAGTTCTTC. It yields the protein CASSVLGTYNEQFF.

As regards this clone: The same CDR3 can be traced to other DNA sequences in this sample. The CDR3 sequence is CASSRTENTEAFF. The CDR3, as DNA: TGTGCCAGCAGCCGGACCGAGAACACTGAAGCTTTCTTT. This chain links TRBV3-1 (or the pseudogene TRBV3-2) with TRBJ1-1; D is unclear. Germline V gene sequence: CDR1 LGHDT, CDR2 YNNKEL (reference sequence). This CDR3 comprises 13 residues. V gave up 4 bases and J gave up 1 base, with 7 bases separating them.

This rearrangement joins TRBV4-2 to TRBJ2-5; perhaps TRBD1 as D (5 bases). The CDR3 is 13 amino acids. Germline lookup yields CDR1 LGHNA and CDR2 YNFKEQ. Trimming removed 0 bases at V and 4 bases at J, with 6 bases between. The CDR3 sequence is CASSQEGAETQYF. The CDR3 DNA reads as TGTGCCAGCAGCCAAGAAGGGGCAGAGACCCAGTACTTC.

The CDR3 protein is CASSNRAITANTEAFF. CDR3 sequence (DNA): TGTGCCAGTAGTAACCGAGCGATTACAGCGAACACTGAAGCTTTCTTT. The rearrangement uses TRBV19 and TRBJ1-1, with unresolved D. Trimming shortened V by 4 bases and J by 1 base, and 16 bases separated the two germline ends. This CDR3 contains 16 residues. The germline CDR1 and CDR2 sequences are LNHDA and SQIVND (reference sequence).

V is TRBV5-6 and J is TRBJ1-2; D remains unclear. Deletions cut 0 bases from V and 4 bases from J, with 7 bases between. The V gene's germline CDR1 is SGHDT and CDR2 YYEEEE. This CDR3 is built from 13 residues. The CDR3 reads CASSLGRTYGYTF. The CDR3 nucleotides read TGTGCCAGCAGCTTGGGGCGGACCTATGGCTACACCTTC.

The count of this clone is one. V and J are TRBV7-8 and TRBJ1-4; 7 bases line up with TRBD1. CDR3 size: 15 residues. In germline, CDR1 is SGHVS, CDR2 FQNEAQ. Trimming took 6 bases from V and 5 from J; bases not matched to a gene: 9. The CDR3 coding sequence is TGTGCCAGCAGGCTGATGACAGGGACGAATGAAAAACTGTTTTTT. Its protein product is CASRLMTGTNEKLFF.

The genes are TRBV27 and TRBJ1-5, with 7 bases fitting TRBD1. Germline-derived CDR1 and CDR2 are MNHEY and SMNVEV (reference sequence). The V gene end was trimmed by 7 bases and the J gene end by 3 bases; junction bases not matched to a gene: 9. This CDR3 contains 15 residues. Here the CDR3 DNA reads TGTGCCAGCAAACTATCAGGGGGGGCCAATCAGCCCCAGCATTTT. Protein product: CASKLSGGANQPQHF.